Following are 9 T cell receptor beta chains from one sample sequenced in a study of cytomegalovirus exposure and HLA in healthy donors. 13 Jbeta primers and 60 Vbeta primers were used for the PCR. Profiling relied on immunoSEQ multiplex PCR, and the TCRdb table lists in-frame clones only, not all of them. Here the sample spans some 130,000 clones, over 60% being singletons. Sequencing input: PBMCs. The receptors here all came from a human donor in good health.

This clone occurred a few times. The chain is built from TRBV2 and TRBJ2-7; TRBD1 agrees at 8 bases. The CDR3 extends over 14 amino acids. Germline CDR1 and CDR2: SNHLY and FYNNEI. After removal of 8 bases from V and 7 bases from J, the junction contained 13 bases not matched to a gene. The CDR3 sequence is CASGEGAGGGEQYF. The CDR3 nucleotides are TGTGCCAGCGGGGAAGGGGCAGGGGGCGGTGAGCAGTACTTC. The full variable domain, in which reference TRBV2 and TRBJ2-7 provide the parts outside the CDR3, is EPEVTQTPSHQVTQMGQEVILRCVPISNHLYFYWYRQILGQKVEFLVSFYNNEISEKSEIFDDQFSVERPDGSNFTLKIRSTKLEDSAMYFCASGEGAGGGEQYFGPGTRLTVT.

This chain uses TRBV15 with TRBJ1-2; a possible D gene is TRBD1 (5 bases). Germline loops: CDR1 LNHNV, CDR2 YYDKDF (reference sequence). The CDR3 is 11 amino acids. Trimming pared 6 bases from V and 4 bases from J, leaving 6 bases between. CDR3 in amino acids: CATSQGYGYTF. CDR3 bases: TGTGCCACCAGTCAGGGCTATGGCTACACCTTC. The whole variable domain, filled in from reference TRBV15 and TRBJ1-2, reads DAMVIQNPRYQVTQFGKPVTLSCSQTLNHNVMYWYQQKSSQAPKLLFHYYDKDFNNEADTPDNFQSRRPNTSFCFLDIRSPGLGDTAMYLCATSQGYGYTFGSGTRLTVV.

This rearrangement joins TRBV7-9 to TRBJ2-2, with D maybe TRBD1 (6 bases). This CDR3 spans 14 amino acids. V was clipped by 6 bases and J by 8 bases, with 16 bases between them. Looked up from germline, CDR1 is SEHNR and CDR2 is FQNEAQ (reference sequence). The CDR3 DNA reads as TGTGCCAGCAGACGAGGGGGATCGTCGGGGGAGCTGTTTTTT. It encodes CASRRGGSSGELFF.

J is TRBJ2-5 and V is TRBV9, with 7 positions matching TRBD2. With V trimmed by 0 bases and J by 3 bases, 5 bases remained unmatched. This CDR3 has 15 amino acids. CDR1 and CDR2 from the germline V gene are SGDLS and YYNGEE. Here the CDR3 reads CASSVGGGKEETQYF. The CDR3 coding sequence is TGTGCCAGCAGCGTAGGGGGAGGGAAGGAAGAGACCCAGTACTTC.

As to this clone: The junction differs from germline at one of its ends, possibly a read error. The genes are TRBV12-5 and TRBJ1-5; the D is unclear. Germline V gene lookup returns CDR1 LGHNT and CDR2 FRNRAP. The CDR3 consists of 15 residues. In DNA, the CDR3 is TGTGCTAGTGTTTTGGGCACAGATAGCAATCAGCCCCAGCATTTT. Its translation is CASVLGTDSNQPQHF.

The chain has TRBV5-1 and TRBJ2-3; D is possibly TRBD2 (5 bases). CDR3 length equals 16 residues. CDR1 and CDR2 from the germline V gene are SGHRS and YFSETQ. V was pared by 0 bases and J by 0 bases, with 11 bases between. CDR3 DNA: TGCGCCAGCAGCTTGGCTAGCTTAAGTAGCACAGATACGCAGTATTTT. Its protein is CASSLASLSSTDTQYF.

The table lists this clone with a few counts. The V gene is TRBV7-8, the J gene TRBJ1-6; D is possibly TRBD1 (6 bases). This CDR3 is built from 14 residues. V lost 8 bases and J lost 5, with 13 bases in between. Germline lookup yields CDR1 SGHVS and CDR2 FQNEAQ. The CDR3 DNA sequence: TGTGCCAGCGACACAGGGCTAGATAATTCACCCCTCCACTTT. Translating it yields CASDTGLDNSPLHF.

The V call is TRBV28, the J call TRBJ2-7; tentative D call: TRBD1 (5 bases). V was clipped by 7 bases and J by 1 base, with 11 bases between them. The germline V gene has CDR1 MDHEN and CDR2 SYDVKM. This CDR3 has 13 amino acids. The DNA for the CDR3 is TGTGCCAGCAACAGGTGGGATTCCTACGAGCAGTACTTC. As protein: CASNRWDSYEQYF.

The chain employs TRBV27 and TRBJ2-1, with D tentatively TRBD1 (7 bases). Per germline, CDR1 MNHEY and CDR2 SMNVEV (reference sequence). The V end was cut by 5 bases, the J end by 9 bases, with 17 bases between. CDR3 length: 14 amino acids. The CDR3 spells CASSIPNQGGEQFF. Written as DNA, the CDR3 is TGTGCCAGCAGTATACCAAATCAGGGGGGTGAGCAGTTCTTC.